This passage covers 12 T cell receptor beta chains from one sample sequenced in a study of T cell responses to AZD1222 COVID-19 vaccine. The table came from immunoSEQ multiplex PCR; TCRdb's copy has only in-frame clones and leaves some out. This table holds 150,000 to 180,000 clones, 87% found once. The sequencing here drew on peripheral blood, taken 28 days after the second AZD1222 dose. All receptors derive from an adult who received the AZD1222 COVID-19 vaccine.

The genes are TRBV7-8 and TRBJ1-5; a weak D match, TRBD1 (5 bases). The CDR3 length is 13 residues. V was pared by 3 bases and J by 8 bases, with 11 bases between. Per the germline V gene, CDR1 is SGHVS and CDR2 is FQNEAQ. CDR3 protein: CASSFLGGEPQHF. CDR3 in DNA: TGTGCCAGCAGCTTCCTGGGAGGGGAGCCCCAGCATTTT.

The chain uses TRBV7-2 and TRBJ1-2; 9 bases align to TRBD1. With 5 bases clipped from V and 7 bases from J, the junction kept 8 bases outside the gene matches. This CDR3 is built from 14 residues. The germline V gene has CDR1 SGHTA and CDR2 FQGNSA. In nucleotides, the CDR3 is TGTGCCAGCAGCCGTCCCGGGACAGGGTTTGGCTACACCTTC. Translated, it gives CASSRPGTGFGYTF.

CDR3 bases: TGTGCCAGCAGAGGAAGGGGGAGCACAGATACGCAGTATTTT. Its translation is CASRGRGSTDTQYF. The chain has TRBV6-5 and TRBJ2-3; TRBD1 is a possible D gene (6 bases). The CDR3 is made up of 14 amino acids. V lost 6 bases and J lost 0, with 10 bases in between. Germline values: CDR1 MNHEY, CDR2 SVGAGI.

With respect to this clone: The germline gene is not matched at one end of the junction; a read error may be the cause. This rearrangement joins TRBV7-7 to TRBJ2-1; TRBD2 matches 10 bases. CDR1 and CDR2 from the germline V gene are SSHAT and FNYEAQ (reference sequence). The CDR3 length is 16 residues. The CDR3: CASSDRLAGMGNEQFF. In nucleotides, the CDR3 is TGTGCTAGCAGCGACCGACTAGCGGGTATGGGCAATGAGCAGTTCTTC.

V and J are TRBV18 and TRBJ2-5; D gene ambiguous. There are 15 residues in the CDR3. Germline CDR1 KGHSH, CDR2 LQKENI. Trimming stripped 5 bases from V and 1 base from J, with 14 bases between. The DNA for the CDR3 is TGTGCCAGCTCAATGTACCGTAAAAGCCAAGAGACCCAGTACTTC. It is translated as CASSMYRKSQETQYF.

The chain uses TRBV12-3 or TRBV12-4 and TRBJ2-7; possible D gene TRBD1, 5 bases. The CDR3 has 12 amino acids. With 6 bases removed from V and 2 bases from J, the gap between germline ends came to 8 bases. The CDR3 region is CASRSGPYEQYF. CDR3 coding DNA: TGTGCCAGCAGGTCAGGGCCCTACGAGCAGTACTTC.

V is TRBV19 and J is TRBJ1-5; 8 nucleotides align to TRBD1. Germline V gene sequence: CDR1 LNHDA, CDR2 SQIVND (reference sequence). The CDR3 is 16 amino acids. With 3 bases clipped from V and 0 bases from J, the junction kept 4 bases outside the gene matches. The CDR3 reads CASSIGTGDSNQPQHF. The CDR3 nucleotides are TGTGCCAGTAGTATCGGGACAGGAGATAGCAATCAGCCCCAGCATTTT.

This chain links TRBV28 with TRBJ2-7, with D possibly called TRBD1 or TRBD2 (5 bases each). Trimming took 6 bases from V and 4 from J, leaving 25 bases between them. Germline lookup yields CDR1 MDHEN and CDR2 SYDVKM. The length of the CDR3 is 17 residues. CDR3 residues: CASSLRDGAPALYEQYF. The DNA of the CDR3 is TGTGCCAGCAGCCTCCGGGACGGAGCACCTGCACTTTACGAGCAGTACTTC.

V usage is TRBV19 and J usage is TRBJ2-1; D call uncertain. Germline V gene lookup returns CDR1 LNHDA and CDR2 SQIVND (reference sequence). V was cut by 2 bases and J by 9 bases, with 17 bases left in between. The CDR3 length is 15 residues. CDR3 loop: CASSIRARSPGEQFF. CDR3 DNA: TGTGCCAGTAGTATAAGGGCCCGCTCTCCAGGTGAGCAGTTCTTC.

The V and J genes are TRBV25-1 and TRBJ2-2, with D perhaps matching TRBD2 (5 bases). V was shortened by 3 bases and J by 6 bases, with 14 bases between the two germline ends. In germline, CDR1 is MGHDK, CDR2 SYGVNS. This CDR3 has 15 residues. The CDR3 loop reads CASSDTLVGPGELFF. The CDR3 nucleotides read TGTGCCAGCAGTGATACACTAGTCGGCCCCGGGGAGCTGTTTTTT.

This chain links TRBV6-1 with TRBJ2-1, with 10 bases lining up with TRBD2. The CDR3 has 15 residues. Germline V gene lookup returns CDR1 MNHNS and CDR2 SASEGT. V lost 2 bases, J lost 9 bases, and 7 bases stayed unmatched. CDR3 nucleotides: TGTGCCAGCAGTGAAATGAGCGGGAGGGCCAGTGAGCAGTTCTTC. As protein: CASSEMSGRASEQFF.

The rearrangement joins TRBV5-1 to TRBJ1-2, with a weak D call TRBD1 (5 bases). CDR1 is SGHRS and CDR2 is YFSETQ in the germline V gene. V lost 0 bases, J lost 2 bases, and 11 bases lay in between. The CDR3 runs to 15 residues. CDR3 protein: CASSLATGVNYGYTF. In nucleotides, the CDR3 is TGCGCCAGCAGCTTGGCTACAGGCGTCAACTATGGCTACACCTTC.